This TCR beta chain stems from a study of blood T cell repertoires in COVID-19. Assay used: immunoSEQ multiplex PCR; TCRdb lists only in-frame clones, some missing. This table has under 250,000 clones, approximately 81% appearing once. CDR3 length: 20 residues. Germline CDR1 SQVTM, CDR2 ANQGSEA. V trimming: 8 bases; J trimming: 4 bases; junction bases outside the gene matches: 29. The sequenced sample consisted of peripheral blood. The receptor comes from a woman aged 60-75 years who had recovered from COVID-19. The J gene is TRBJ2-7, the V gene TRBV29-1, with 10 bases that match TRBD1. As DNA, the CDR3 is TGCAGCAGCCCGGGACAGGGGAATGGCACGGTCCCCTTTAGTATTTACGAGCAGTACTTC. Translated, it gives CSSPGQGNGTVPFSIYEQYF.